The next 21 T cell receptor beta chains were all read from a single sample in a study of CD4 T cells in relation to SARS-CoV-2 and coronaviruses. The table came from immunoSEQ multiplex PCR; TCRdb's copy has only in-frame clones and leaves some out. The sample contains some 35,000 clones, approximately 90% of which appear only once. The sequencing sample was made of memory CD4+ T cells from PBMCs. The receptors here all came from an adult with COVID-19.

A single count supports this clone. The chain is built from TRBV27 and TRBJ1-5, with TRBD1 matching 8 bases. Germline loops: CDR1 MNHEY, CDR2 SMNVEV (reference sequence). V gave up 6 bases and J gave up 3 bases; unmatched junction bases: 4. The CDR3 runs 14 residues. The CDR3 region has the DNA TGTGCCAGCAGGGGGACAGGTTCCAATCAGCCCCAGCATTTT. Amino acid sequence: CASRGTGSNQPQHF.

The genes are TRBV5-5 and TRBJ2-3, with D possibly being TRBD1 (5 bases). Trimming stripped 0 bases from V and 1 base from J, with 9 bases between. Germline V gene lookup returns CDR1 SGHKS and CDR2 YYEKEE (reference sequence). The CDR3 contains 15 residues. CDR3 amino acids: CASSLEGWGTDTQYF. CDR3 nucleotide sequence: TGTGCCAGCAGCTTGGAGGGGTGGGGCACAGATACGCAGTATTTT.

V usage is TRBV5-1 and J usage is TRBJ2-5, with a tentative D call TRBD2 (5 bases). Trimming stripped 2 bases from V and 3 bases from J, with 8 bases between. Germline loops: CDR1 SGHRS, CDR2 YFSETQ. This CDR3 region has 13 residues. The CDR3 coding sequence is TGCGCCAGCAGCTTAACTAGTAAAGAGACCCAGTACTTC. The encoded protein is CASSLTSKETQYF.

V is TRBV6-5 and J is TRBJ2-1; the D gene is possibly TRBD2 (5 bases). The CDR3 is 13 amino acids. Trimming shortened V by 6 bases and J by 12 bases, and 18 bases separated the two germline ends. Germline V lookup: CDR1 MNHEY, CDR2 SVGAGI. CDR3 nucleotides: TGTGCCAGCAGATTGCAACGGGATTACCCGCAGTTCTTC. Protein: CASRLQRDYPQFF.

The chain couples TRBV19 to TRBJ1-1; weak D call: TRBD1 (6 bases). This CDR3 has 14 amino acids. V shed 4 bases and J shed 5 bases, with 14 bases lying between them. CDR1 and CDR2 (germline): LNHDA, SQIVND (reference sequence). The DNA for the CDR3 is TGTGCCAGTAGTAATAACGGGGGGCAAACTGAAGCTTTCTTT. Its protein is CASSNNGGQTEAFF.

The V gene is TRBV5-1, the J gene TRBJ1-5; the match to TRBD1 covers 7 bases. J lost 3 bases, V lost 4 bases, and 4 bases had no gene match. Germline loops: CDR1 SGHRS, CDR2 YFSETQ. CDR3 length: 14 amino acids. The chain's CDR3 is CASSPGGDNQPQHF. CDR3 DNA sequence: TGCGCCAGCAGCCCAGGGGGGGACAATCAGCCCCAGCATTTT.

The chain uses TRBV7-2 and TRBJ2-4, with D possibly called TRBD1 or TRBD2 (7 bases each). Germline values: CDR1 SGHTA, CDR2 FQGNSA. Deletions cut 8 bases from V and 1 base from J, with 18 bases between. CDR3 length: 16 amino acids. CDR3 coding DNA: TGTGCCAGCGGCACACAGGGGAGGGGCGCCAAAAACATTCAGTACTTC. This translates into CASGTQGRGAKNIQYF.

V is TRBV19 and J is TRBJ2-4, with D possibly being TRBD1 (5 bases). Germline values: CDR1 LNHDA, CDR2 SQIVND (reference sequence). The V and J ends lost 9 bases and 8 bases respectively, with 11 bases between them. The CDR3 spans 11 residues. The CDR3 spells CASQGVHIQYF. The CDR3 DNA follows: TGTGCCAGCCAGGGCGTTCACATTCAGTACTTC.

The chain joins TRBV12-3 or TRBV12-4 to TRBJ1-1; a weak D match, TRBD1 (5 bases). The CDR3 covers 13 residues. V was pared by 3 bases and J by 1 base, with 6 bases between. The CDR3 DNA sequence: TGTGCCAGCAGTTTTGGACAGAACACTGAAGCTTTCTTT. It codes for CASSFGQNTEAFF.

This clone was picked up a small number of times. The genes are TRBV29-1 and TRBJ2-3; 12 positions agree with TRBD2. The V and J ends lost 7 bases and 0 bases, in that order; junction bases with no gene match: 8. CDR1 SQVTM and CDR2 ANQGSEA come from the germline V gene. The CDR3 runs 16 residues. The CDR3 nucleotides read TGCAGCGCCGCCGGTACTAGCGGGGGGAGCACAGATACGCAGTATTTT. Protein sequence: CSAAGTSGGSTDTQYF.

Concerning this clone: The junction does not match germline at one end; this may be a read error. This chain connects TRBV14 to TRBJ2-7; 10 bases line up with TRBD2. Germline CDR1 is SGHDN and CDR2 is FVKESK. The CDR3 is 13 residues long. The DNA for the CDR3 is TGTGCCAGCAGCCAAATCGCTAGCGGGGGATACCACTTC. Its translation: CASSQIASGGYHF.

V and J are TRBV5-7 and TRBJ1-2; D might be TRBD1 (6 bases). TRBV5-7 is annotated as an ORF whose role is uncertain. The V end lost 4 bases, the J end lost 8 bases, and 21 bases lay between the germline ends. This CDR3 has 15 amino acids. As DNA, the CDR3 is TGTGCCAGCAGCCCGGAAGGGGGATCATCGGAAGGCTACACCTTC. It codes for CASSPEGGSSEGYTF.

This sequence joins TRBV3-1 (or the pseudogene TRBV3-2) and TRBJ1-2; no definite D call. CDR3 length equals 13 residues. Per germline, CDR1 LGHDT and CDR2 YNNKEL (reference sequence). The V and J ends lost 1 base and 8 bases respectively, with 11 bases between them. CDR3: CASSQAYPSGYTF. The CDR3 DNA follows: TGTGCCAGCAGCCAAGCTTACCCGAGCGGCTACACCTTC.

V gene TRBV7-2 combines with J gene TRBJ1-1; no reliable D call. CDR3 length: 16 amino acids. The V end lost 0 bases, the J end lost 0 bases, and 11 bases lay between the germline ends. The germline V gene has CDR1 SGHTA and CDR2 FQGNSA. As DNA, the CDR3 is TGTGCCAGCAGCTTAGCGCGGTCGGGTATGAACACTGAAGCTTTCTTT. Translation: CASSLARSGMNTEAFF.

The genes are TRBV4-1 and TRBJ2-3; perhaps TRBD2 as D (6 bases). The germline V gene has CDR1 MGHRA and CDR2 YSYEKL. The CDR3 is 16 residues long. V gave up 0 bases and J gave up 3 bases, with 13 bases separating them. CDR3 amino acids: CASSQDGGAGTDTQYF. In nucleotides, the CDR3 is TGCGCCAGCAGCCAAGATGGAGGGGCTGGGACAGATACGCAGTATTTT.

This chain links TRBV28 with TRBJ2-5; the D gene is possibly TRBD2 (5 bases). CDR1 is MDHEN, CDR2 SYDVKM, per germline. V was shortened by 6 bases and J by 5 bases, with 10 bases between the two germline ends. The length of the CDR3 is 12 residues. The CDR3 here is CASRLAKETQYF. The CDR3 DNA follows: TGTGCCAGCAGGTTAGCGAAGGAGACCCAGTACTTC. The full variable domain, in which reference TRBV28 and TRBJ2-5 provide the parts outside the CDR3, is DVKVTQSSRYLVKRTGEKVFLECVQDMDHENMFWYRQDPGLGLRLIYFSYDVKMKEKGDIPEGYSVSREKKERFSLILESASTNQTSMYLCASRLAKETQYFGPGTRLLVL.

The chain couples TRBV5-8 to TRBJ1-2; 10 bases map to TRBD1. V was clipped by 4 bases and J by 3 bases; unmatched bases: 9. The CDR3 consists of 16 residues. The germline V gene encodes CDR1 SGHTS and CDR2 YDEGEE. CDR3 amino acids: CASSAYRDRGDYGYTF. The CDR3 nucleotides read TGTGCCAGCAGCGCGTACCGGGACAGGGGTGACTATGGCTACACCTTC.

The chain joins TRBV20-1 to TRBJ1-2, with D possibly TRBD1 on 6 matching bases. From germline, CDR1 is DFQATT and CDR2 SNEGSKA (reference sequence). The CDR3 totals 14 residues. The germline V and J ends were trimmed by 3 bases and 2 bases, with 13 bases remaining between them. CDR3 bases: TGCAGTGCTAGTCGGGACACAACAAACTATGGCTACACCTTC. Its translation: CSASRDTTNYGYTF.

In this sample, this clone turned up a few times. This chain links TRBV30 with TRBJ1-2; D uncertain. This CDR3 region has 12 residues. V was pared by 4 bases and J by 12 bases, with 18 bases between. CDR1 and CDR2 (germline): GTSNPN, SVGIG (reference sequence). The CDR3 is CAWKKQSYGHTF. CDR3 nucleotides: TGTGCCTGGAAGAAACAGAGCTATGGGCACACCTTC.

This clone was seen only once. This rearrangement joins TRBV21-1 to TRBJ1-3. TRBV21-1 is annotated as a pseudogene. The CDR3 runs to 20 residues. In nucleotides, the CDR3 is TGTGCCAGCACGGAGGGAACCATTCCACCTTCTGCTGTGTCCGGAAACACCATATATTTT. This codes for CASTEGTIPPSAVSGNTIYF.

The chain carries TRBV4-2 and TRBJ2-1; tentatively, D is TRBD2 (6 bases). Per germline, CDR1 LGHNA and CDR2 YNFKEQ. Trimming cost V 0 bases and J 7 bases, with 19 bases left between them. CDR3 size: 17 residues. CDR3 DNA: TGTGCCAGCAGCCAAGAAGGTCGGGGGACGCTGTCAAATGAGCAGTTCTTC. It specifies CASSQEGRGTLSNEQFF.